The 20 T cell receptor beta chains reported below all come from one sample, sequenced in a study of blood T cell repertoires in COVID-19. Profiling relied on immunoSEQ multiplex PCR, and the TCRdb table lists in-frame clones only, not all of them. Among 150,000 to 200,000 clones, about 88% were seen once, and the ten largest hold roughly 2.4%. Sequencing was done on a sample of PBMCs or T cells enriched from blood (not recorded which). All receptors derive from a woman between 35 and 50 years old with acute COVID-19.

The rearrangement joins TRBV19 to TRBJ1-2; 7 positions agree with TRBD1. The V gene's germline CDR1 is LNHDA and CDR2 SQIVND (reference sequence). This CDR3 spans 14 amino acids. The ends lost 3 bases at V and 5 bases at J; junction bases unmatched: 6. The CDR3 protein is CASSMDRISYGYTF. DNA of the CDR3: TGTGCCAGTAGTATGGACAGGATTAGTTATGGCTACACCTTC.

The chain combines TRBV3-1 (or the pseudogene TRBV3-2) with TRBJ1-3; 7 bases agree with TRBD1. Per the germline V gene, CDR1 is LGHDT and CDR2 is YNNKEL (reference sequence). The CDR3 consists of 15 residues. J lost 0 bases, V lost 4 bases, and 3 bases had no gene match. CDR3 in amino acids: CASSLRGSSGNTIYF. Written as DNA, the CDR3 is TGTGCCAGCAGCCTCAGGGGGAGCTCTGGAAACACCATATATTTT.

The chain is built from TRBV6-5 and TRBJ2-7; 10 positions match TRBD2. The V segment lost 0 bases and the J segment 7 bases; nucleotides outside the gene matches: 9. Germline CDR1 reads MNHEY; CDR2 reads SVGAGI. The CDR3 length is 16 residues. The chain's CDR3 is CASSYSTSGMTGEQYF. The CDR3 DNA is TGTGCCAGCAGTTACTCTACTAGCGGGATGACTGGGGAGCAGTACTTC.

V and J are TRBV29-1 and TRBJ2-1; 10 bases line up with TRBD2. In germline, CDR1 is SQVTM, CDR2 ANQGSEA. J lost 0 bases, V lost 5 bases, and 10 bases had no gene match. The CDR3 contains 17 residues. The CDR3 sequence: CSVRWTSGRSSYNEQFF. The CDR3 nucleotides are TGCAGCGTTAGGTGGACTAGCGGAAGAAGCTCCTACAATGAGCAGTTCTTC.

J is TRBJ2-5 and V is TRBV7-9; 11 bases are a match to TRBD2. The V and J ends lost 4 bases and 3 bases, in that order; junction bases with no gene match: 7. The germline V gene has CDR1 SEHNR and CDR2 FQNEAQ (reference sequence). CDR3 size: 16 residues. CDR3 in amino acids: CASSWAGTSGEETQYF. The CDR3 DNA follows: TGTGCCAGCAGCTGGGCCGGGACTAGCGGTGAAGAGACCCAGTACTTC.

The chain couples TRBV27 to TRBJ2-5; 10 nucleotides agree with TRBD2. The CDR3 runs 19 residues. CDR1 and CDR2 (germline): MNHEY, SMNVEV (reference sequence). V shed 4 bases, J shed 4 bases, and the junction held 18 bases outside the gene matches. The CDR3 nucleotides are TGTGCCAGCAGTTCACTCGCCGGGGGAGCGGGGGGGCTTAGAGAGACCCAGTACTTC. Translating gives CASSSLAGGAGGLRETQYF.

The chain joins TRBV6-2 or TRBV6-3 to TRBJ1-1, with D uncertain. Looked up from germline, CDR1 is MNHEY and CDR2 is SVGEGT. There are 14 residues in the CDR3. Trimming cost V 3 bases and J 0 bases, with 8 bases left between them. CDR3 DNA sequence: TGTGCCAGCAGTTATTCAGGCATGAACACTGAAGCTTTCTTT. This encodes CASSYSGMNTEAFF.

CDR3 sequence (DNA): TGTGCCAGCAGCCTAGCGGGTTCTCGTGGAGAGCAGTTCTTC. Its protein is CASSLAGSRGEQFF. The chain combines TRBV27 with TRBJ2-1; 8 nucleotides agree with TRBD2. Germline CDR1 MNHEY, CDR2 SMNVEV (reference sequence). The CDR3 has 14 amino acids. With V trimmed by 6 bases and J by 10 bases, 11 bases remained unmatched.

This clone was recorded a few times. J is TRBJ1-6 and V is TRBV7-9; weak D call: TRBD1 (6 bases). This CDR3 is 15 amino acids long. Trimming took off 3 bases at V and 5 bases at J, with 11 bases between the two ends. CDR1 and CDR2 (germline): SEHNR, FQNEAQ (reference sequence). This CDR3 reads CASSFTRGDNSPLHF. The CDR3, as DNA: TGTGCCAGCAGCTTCACCAGGGGAGATAATTCACCCCTCCACTTT.

The V gene is TRBV19, the J gene TRBJ2-2, with TRBD1 matching over 9 bases. CDR3 length: 16 amino acids. CDR1 and CDR2 from the germline V gene are LNHDA and SQIVND (reference sequence). Germline trimming cut 4 bases from V and 4 bases from J; bases unmatched to any gene: 7. The CDR3 DNA reads as TGTGCCAGTAGTACCCGACGGACAGGGGTCACCGGGGAGCTGTTTTTT. This sequence encodes CASSTRRTGVTGELFF.

This sequence joins TRBV13 and TRBJ2-5; 7 positions match TRBD2. With 4 bases clipped from V and 7 bases from J, the junction kept 0 bases outside the gene matches. CDR1 is PRHDT and CDR2 is FYEKMQ in the germline V gene (reference sequence). The CDR3 spans 11 residues. CDR3 protein: CASSSGGTQYF. The CDR3 DNA reads TGTGCCAGCAGCTCGGGGGGGACCCAGTACTTC.

This clone was picked up one time. In nucleotides, the CDR3 is TGTGCCACCAGTGATAAGGGACAGGGAGACCAAATAGGAGAGACCCAGTACTTC. It codes for CATSDKGQGDQIGETQYF. This rearrangement joins TRBV24-1 to TRBJ2-5; TRBD1 aligns across 9 bases. The V gene's germline CDR1 is KGHDR and CDR2 SFDVKD. The length of the CDR3 is 18 residues. V gave up 3 bases and J gave up 4 bases; unmatched junction bases: 14.

This clone has only a few counts. The chain has TRBV5-4 and TRBJ2-7, with 16 bases matching TRBD2. The CDR3 is made up of 18 amino acids. V was pared by 3 bases and J by 7 bases, with 13 bases of the junction left unmatched. The V gene's germline CDR1 is SGHNT and CDR2 YYREEE (reference sequence). CDR3 residues: CASSSGTSGGGLVEEQYF. The CDR3 DNA reads TGTGCCAGCAGCTCCGGGACTAGCGGGGGGGGGCTAGTGGAGGAGCAGTACTTC.

The rearrangement uses TRBV5-1 and TRBJ1-2, with a tentative D call TRBD1 (6 bases). From germline, CDR1 is SGHRS and CDR2 YFSETQ. The CDR3 has 13 residues. V was shortened by 2 bases and J by 7 bases, with 12 bases between the two germline ends. CDR3 nucleotide sequence: TGCGCCAGCAGCTTAAAGGGGGAAGGTGGCTACACCTTC. Its protein product is CASSLKGEGGYTF.

V and J are TRBV6-5 and TRBJ1-1, with D possibly TRBD1 on 5 matching bases. Germline loops: CDR1 MNHEY, CDR2 SVGAGI. CDR3 length: 13 residues. Between the trimmed V and J ends, which lost 5 bases and 0 bases, there was a span of 7 bases. CDR3 nucleotides: TGTGCCAGCAGTCAACAGGTGAACACTGAAGCTTTCTTT. Protein product: CASSQQVNTEAFF.

In its sample, this clone was seen once. V gene TRBV5-4 combines with J gene TRBJ2-5; weak D call: TRBD2 (6 bases). The V end was cut by 1 base, the J end by 4 bases, with 14 bases between. Germline-derived CDR1 and CDR2 are SGHNT and YYREEE (reference sequence). The CDR3 consists of 15 residues. Here the CDR3 DNA reads TGTGCCAGCAGCTTGTTGCCCGGGGGATTAGAGACCCAGTACTTC. Amino acids: CASSLLPGGLETQYF.

V and J are TRBV2 and TRBJ1-1, with D possibly TRBD1 on 5 matching bases. The CDR3 extends over 15 amino acids. CDR1 is SNHLY and CDR2 is FYNNEI in the germline V gene. V shed 3 bases and J shed 5 bases, with 16 bases lying between them. The CDR3: CASSEQGKAGTEAFF. DNA of the CDR3: TGTGCCAGCAGTGAGCAGGGTAAGGCGGGGACTGAAGCTTTCTTT.

The V gene is TRBV5-5, the J gene TRBJ2-3; 7 bases are shared with TRBD1. The germline CDR1 and CDR2 sequences are SGHKS and YYEKEE (reference sequence). This CDR3 has 14 residues. V dropped 3 bases and J dropped 2; count of bases not matched to a gene: 3. CDR3 DNA sequence: TGTGCCAGCAGCTCGGGACAGATCACAGATACGCAGTATTTT. Translated, it gives CASSSGQITDTQYF.

The rearrangement uses TRBV6-5 and TRBJ1-6; no definite D call. This CDR3 has 15 residues. V dropped 6 bases and J dropped 3 bases, with 12 bases sitting between them. CDR1 and CDR2 from the germline V gene are MNHEY and SVGAGI. This chain's CDR3 is CASSDSGYYNSPLHF. In DNA, the CDR3 is TGTGCCAGCAGCGACTCCGGGTACTATAATTCACCCCTCCACTTT.

The V call is TRBV3-1 (or the pseudogene TRBV3-2), the J call TRBJ1-1; D is perhaps TRBD1 (5 bases). V lost 1 base to trimming and J lost 0 bases, with 12 bases between them. The length of the CDR3 is 16 residues. The germline V gene has CDR1 LGHDT and CDR2 YNNKEL (reference sequence). CDR3 sequence: CASSQVGAAMNTEAFF. The CDR3, as DNA: TGTGCCAGCAGCCAAGTTGGGGCGGCTATGAACACTGAAGCTTTCTTT.